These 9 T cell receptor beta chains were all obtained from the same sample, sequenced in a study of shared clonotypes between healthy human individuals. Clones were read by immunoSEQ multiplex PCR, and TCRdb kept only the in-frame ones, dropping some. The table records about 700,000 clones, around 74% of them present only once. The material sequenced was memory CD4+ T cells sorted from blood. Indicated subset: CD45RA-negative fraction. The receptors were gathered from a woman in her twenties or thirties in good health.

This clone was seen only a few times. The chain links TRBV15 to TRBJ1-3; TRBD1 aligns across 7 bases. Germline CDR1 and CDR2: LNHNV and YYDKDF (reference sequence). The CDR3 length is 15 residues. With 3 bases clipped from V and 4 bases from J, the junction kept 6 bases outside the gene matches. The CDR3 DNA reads TGTGCCACCAGCAGGCGACAGGGTGCGGGAAACACCATATATTTT. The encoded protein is CATSRRQGAGNTIYF.

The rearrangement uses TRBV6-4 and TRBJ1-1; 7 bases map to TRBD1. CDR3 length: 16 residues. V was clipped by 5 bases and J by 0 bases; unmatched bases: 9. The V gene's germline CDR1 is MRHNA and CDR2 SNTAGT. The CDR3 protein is CASSSNRTGMNTEAFF. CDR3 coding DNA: TGTGCCAGCAGTTCTAACCGGACAGGAATGAACACTGAAGCTTTCTTT.

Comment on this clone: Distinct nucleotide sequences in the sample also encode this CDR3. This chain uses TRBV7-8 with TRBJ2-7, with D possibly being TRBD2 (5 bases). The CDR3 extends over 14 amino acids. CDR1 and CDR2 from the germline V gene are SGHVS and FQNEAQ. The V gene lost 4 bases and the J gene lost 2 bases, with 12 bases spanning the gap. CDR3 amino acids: CASSSSGGPYEQYF. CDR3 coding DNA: TGTGCCAGCAGCTCAAGCGGAGGACCCTACGAGCAGTACTTC.

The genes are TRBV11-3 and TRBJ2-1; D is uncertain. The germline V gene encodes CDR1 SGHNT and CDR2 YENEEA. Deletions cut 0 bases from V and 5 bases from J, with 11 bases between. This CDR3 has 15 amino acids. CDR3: CASSLDRQSHNEQFF. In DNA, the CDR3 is TGTGCCAGCAGCTTAGATCGACAATCACACAATGAGCAGTTCTTC.

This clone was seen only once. CDR3 sequence: CASIQQGAWQAEAFF. The CDR3 DNA is TGTGCCAGCATCCAACAGGGGGCATGGCAGGCTGAAGCTTTCTTT. The rearrangement uses TRBV28 and TRBJ1-1; 9 nucleotides match TRBD1. Germline-derived CDR1 and CDR2 are MDHEN and SYDVKM. With 7 bases clipped from V and 6 bases from J, the junction kept 12 bases outside the gene matches. The CDR3 loop spans 15 amino acids.

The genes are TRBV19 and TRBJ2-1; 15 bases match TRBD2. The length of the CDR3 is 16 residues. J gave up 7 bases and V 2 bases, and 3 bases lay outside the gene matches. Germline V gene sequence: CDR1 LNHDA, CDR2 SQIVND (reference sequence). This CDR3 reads CASSILGLAGGNEQFF. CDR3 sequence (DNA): TGTGCCAGTAGTATACTTGGACTAGCGGGAGGGAATGAGCAGTTCTTC.

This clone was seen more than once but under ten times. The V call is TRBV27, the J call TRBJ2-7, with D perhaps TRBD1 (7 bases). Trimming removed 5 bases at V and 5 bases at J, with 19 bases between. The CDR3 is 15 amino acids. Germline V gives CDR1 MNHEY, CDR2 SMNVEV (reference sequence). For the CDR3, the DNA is TGTGCCAGCAGTCCCACGACAGGGAGGAAGAACGAGCAGTACTTC. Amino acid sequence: CASSPTTGRKNEQYF.

The CDR3 is CAWSGNGIHEQYF. For the CDR3, the DNA is TGTGCCTGGTCCGGGAACGGGATCCACGAGCAGTACTTC. The chain links TRBV30 to TRBJ2-7; D might be TRBD2 (5 bases). Germline CDR1 GTSNPN, CDR2 SVGIG (reference sequence). The CDR3 covers 13 residues. V lost 5 bases and J 5 bases, leaving 16 bases between the germline ends.

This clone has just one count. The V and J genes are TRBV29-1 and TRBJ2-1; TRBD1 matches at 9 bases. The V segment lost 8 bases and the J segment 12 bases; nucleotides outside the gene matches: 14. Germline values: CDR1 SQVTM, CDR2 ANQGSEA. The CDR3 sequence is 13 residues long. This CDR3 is CSPSLGGQGGQFF. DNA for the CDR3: TGCAGCCCCTCCCTGGGGGGACAGGGTGGGCAGTTCTTC.